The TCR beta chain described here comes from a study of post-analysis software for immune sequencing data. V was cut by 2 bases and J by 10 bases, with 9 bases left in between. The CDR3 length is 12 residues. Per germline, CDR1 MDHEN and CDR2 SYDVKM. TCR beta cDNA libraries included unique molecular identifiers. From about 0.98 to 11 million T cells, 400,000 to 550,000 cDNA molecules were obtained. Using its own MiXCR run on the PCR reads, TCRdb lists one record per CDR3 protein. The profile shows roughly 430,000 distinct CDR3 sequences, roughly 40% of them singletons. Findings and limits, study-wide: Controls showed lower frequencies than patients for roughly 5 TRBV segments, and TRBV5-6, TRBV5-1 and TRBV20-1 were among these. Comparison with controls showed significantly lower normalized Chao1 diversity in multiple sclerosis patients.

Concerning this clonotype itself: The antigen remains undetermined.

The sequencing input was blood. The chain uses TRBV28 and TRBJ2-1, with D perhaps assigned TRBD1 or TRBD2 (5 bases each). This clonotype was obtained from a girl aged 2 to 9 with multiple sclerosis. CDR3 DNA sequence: TGTGCCAGCAGTTTAATAGGGGACGAGCAGTTCTTC. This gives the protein CASSLIGDEQFF. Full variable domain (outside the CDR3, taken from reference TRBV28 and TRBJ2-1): DVKVTQSSRYLVKRTGEKVFLECVQDMDHENMFWYRQDPGLGLRLIYFSYDVKMKEKGDIPEGYSVSREKKERFSLILESASTNQTSMYLCASSLIGDEQFFGPGTRLTVL.